A selection of T cell receptor beta chains follows, all from one sample in a study of blood T cells in healthy people across ages. TCRdb itself ran the 5' RACE reads through MiXCR, one entry per CDR3 protein. The table includes about 700,000 distinct CDR3 sequences, less than 40% detected once. Sequenced sample: blood. The receptor set was obtained from a woman at least 80 years old in good health. CDR3s leave out the opening cysteine and the closing phenylalanine or tryptophan. Fields, in order: J gene, clone size, V gene, CDR3 protein. Rows may omit the clone size; those that give it use once, few, many or a size class.

TRBJ2-3	.	TRBV5-1	ASSSTDPWDTQY
TRBJ2-6	.	TRBV5-1	ASSSTGIGANVLT
TRBJ2-7	.	TRBV20-1	SARTGISSYEQY
TRBJ2-5	many	TRBV20-1	SACKQGLLQETQY
TRBJ1-2	.	TRBV3-1	ASSQDNWVSNYGYT
TRBJ2-1	.	TRBV6-1	ASRTGLAGYNEQF
TRBJ1-1	few	TRBV5-1	VSQIGQGFTEAF
TRBJ1-5	.	TRBV4-2	ASSHSGPSNQPQH
TRBJ2-5	.	TRBV6-1	ACFRGQMRETQY
TRBJ1-2	.	TRBV5-1	ASRTGTGNYSYT
TRBJ1-6	few	TRBV30	AWSVDSTSNSPLH
TRBJ2-7	once	TRBV12-3/TRBV12-4	ASRVGVGADEQY
TRBJ1-4	.	TRBV7-2	ASSSGQGLVGTSNEKLF
TRBJ1-6	few	TRBV5-1	ASSLDEPGTADSPLH
TRBJ2-2	.	TRBV4-1	ASSLQGWGANTGELF
TRBJ1-2	many	TRBV27	ASSPGKNYGYT